This is a list of T cell receptor beta chains from one sample in a study of read filtering for tumor transcriptome and immune sequencing. TCRdb itself ran the reads through MiXCR, one entry per CDR3 protein. The data contain 5,000 to 7,000 distinct CDR3 sequences, around 20% of them singletons. Material for sequencing was a population of CD138-negative cells sorted from bone marrow. The source of these receptors is a donor at least 40 years old with multiple myeloma. The CDR3 runs from the conserved cysteine through the conserved F or W. D genes are given only for firm matches. Expanded clones get a size class; other rows say once, few or many, or leave the size out.

d_call clone_size j_call v_call cdr3_nt cdr3_aa
NA medium-sized TRBJ2-1 TRBV6-2/TRBV6-3 TGTGCCAGCAGTTACGGCTACAATGAGCAGTTCTTC CASSYGYNEQFF
TRBD2 NA TRBJ2-1 TRBV9 TGTGCCAGCAGCTCGAGCGGGAGTGTTCGGAATGAGCAGTTCTTC CASSSSGSVRNEQFF
NA many TRBJ2-2 TRBV30 TGTGCCTGGAGCCCCCTTTCTAAACTTAACACCGGGGAGCTGTTTTTT CAWSPLSKLNTGELFF
NA many TRBJ2-1 TRBV7-2 TGTGCCAGCAGCTCAGTTCACAATGAGCAGTTCTTC CASSSVHNEQFF
TRBD1 many TRBJ2-7 TRBV15 TGTGCCACCAGCAGAGCACGGGACAGAAACTACGAGCAGTACTTC CATSRARDRNYEQYF
TRBD2 NA TRBJ2-1 TRBV4-2 TGTGCCAGCAGCCAAGATGTAGGACTAGCGTCTGAGCAGTTC CASSQDVGLASEQF
NA many TRBJ1-5 TRBV10-3 TGTGCCATCAGTGAAGCGGGCAATCAGCCCCAGCATTTT CAISEAGNQPQHF
TRBD2 many TRBJ2-2 TRBV4-2 TGTGCCAGCAGCCAAGATCTTAGCGGGCCATACACCGGGGAGCTGTTTTTT CASSQDLSGPYTGELFF
NA many TRBJ1-1 TRBV27 TGTGCCAGCAGTTTAGGGGCAGGGACGGATGAAGCTTTCTTT CASSLGAGTDEAFF
NA many TRBJ2-7 TRBV20-1 TGCAGTGCTAGAGGGGGGCGGGAGAAAAGCGAGCAGTACTTC CSARGGREKSEQYF
NA NA TRBJ2-1 TRBV23-1 TGTGCCAGCAGTCAAAATGGAAATGGTGAGCAGTTCTTC CASSQNGNGEQFF
NA many TRBJ1-4 TRBV6-5 TGTGCCAGCAGTTACTCTACAGCCGAGTGGGAAAAACTGTTTTTT CASSYSTAEWEKLFF
NA many TRBJ1-1 TRBV29-1 TGCAGCGTCCAGGGGCCGGGGACTGAAGCTTTCTTT CSVQGPGTEAFF
NA many TRBJ2-1 TRBV30 TGTGCCTGGAGTCCTAGCGTTGAGCAGTTCTTC CAWSPSVEQFF
TRBD1 many TRBJ2-5 TRBV7-6 TGTGCCAGCAGCCCGACAGGGGGCTGGGAGACCCAGTACTTC CASSPTGGWETQYF
TRBD2 medium-sized TRBJ2-1 TRBV5-4 TGTGCCAGCAGCTCTGGGGAACTAGCGGGAAACTATGAGCAGTTCTTC CASSSGELAGNYEQFF
TRBD1 medium-sized TRBJ2-1 TRBV10-3 TGTGCCATCAGGACAGGGGAGGCTGAGCAGTTCTTC CAIRTGEAEQFF
TRBD2 few TRBJ2-7 TRBV19 TGTGCCAGTAGTATCGGGACTAGCGGGACGAGCGAGCAGTACTTC CASSIGTSGTSEQYF
NA many TRBJ2-7 TRBV6-2/TRBV6-3 TGTGCCAGCAGTTACAACAGCCACGAGCAGTACTTC CASSYNSHEQYF
TRBD2 many TRBJ2-3 TRBV29-1 TGCAGCGTTGAACGGGTGCTGGAGCGGGGTGTCACAGATACGCAGTATTTT CSVERVLERGVTDTQYF
NA many TRBJ1-1 TRBV7-2 TGTGCCAGCAGCTTTTATACTGAAGCTTTCTTT CASSFYTEAFF
NA many TRBJ2-1 TRBV5-6 TGTGCCAGCAGCTTGGCGGGGAGCTCCTACAATGAGCAGTTCTTC CASSLAGSSYNEQFF
NA once TRBJ2-1 TRBV28 TGTGCCAGCACTAAAGACTCAAGCTCCTACAATGAGCAGTTCTTC CASTKDSSSYNEQFF
NA many TRBJ1-5 TRBV12-3/TRBV12-4 TGTGCCAGCACCCTGACGGCTAGCAATCAGCCCCAGCATTTT CASTLTASNQPQHF
NA NA TRBJ2-2 TRBV4-3 TGCGCCAGCAGCCAAGATGTCGCCGGGACGGGCGGGGAGCTGTTTTTT CASSQDVAGTGGELFF
TRBD1 many TRBJ2-1 TRBV7-3 TGTGCCAGCAGCTTATACGATGGACAGGGAATAGGGGCATACAATGAGCAGTTCTTC CASSLYDGQGIGAYNEQFF
TRBD1 many TRBJ2-7 TRBV20-1 TGCAGTGCGCCGACCGGGACAGGGTGGTACGAGCAGTACTTC CSAPTGTGWYEQYF
NA many TRBJ2-2 TRBV12-3/TRBV12-4 TGTGCCAGCAGTTCCCTAGGTCCCGGGGAGCTGTTTTTT CASSSLGPGELFF